These 21 T cell receptor beta chains share one sample of origin, sequenced in a study of blood T cell repertoires in COVID-19. Clones were read by immunoSEQ multiplex PCR, and TCRdb kept only the in-frame ones, dropping some. The sample consists of some 7,900 clones, approximately 84% of them appearing once. The source material was peripheral blood. The receptor source for this set is a human donor with active COVID-19. The donor label of this sample is uncertain.

This clone was recorded a few times. V is TRBV6-5 and J is TRBJ1-2; no firm D call. The CDR3 runs to 14 residues. The germline gives CDR1 MNHEY, CDR2 SVGAGI. The V end was cut by 6 bases, the J end by 4 bases, with 15 bases between. The CDR3 DNA reads TGTGCCAGCAGACAGAGAGGGAGCGGCTATGGCTACACCTTC. It yields the protein CASRQRGSGYGYTF.

The rearrangement links TRBV14 to TRBJ2-5; D remains ambiguous. Trimming took 4 bases from V and 9 from J, leaving 12 bases between them. Germline CDR1 SGHDN, CDR2 FVKESK. The CDR3 has 12 amino acids. The CDR3 here is CASSPNNNAQYF. The CDR3 DNA reads as TGTGCCAGCAGCCCTAATAATAATGCCCAGTACTTC.

The genes are TRBV10-3 and TRBJ2-1, with 9 positions matching TRBD2. The CDR3 has 14 residues. Trimming at V came to 9 bases and at J to 6 bases, leaving 9 bases not matched to a gene. CDR1 and CDR2 (germline): ENHRY, SYGVKD. Here the CDR3 DNA reads TGTGCCATACGGGGACTAGCCCCTGCCAATGAGCAGTTCTTC. It specifies CAIRGLAPANEQFF.

The genes are TRBV27 and TRBJ2-1, with D uncertain. V was pared by 5 bases and J by 2 bases, with 13 bases between. From germline, CDR1 is MNHEY and CDR2 SMNVEV (reference sequence). The CDR3 is 15 amino acids. The CDR3 DNA reads TGTGCCAGCAGTGCCGGTCCCGTTACCTACAATGAGCAGTTCTTC. Protein sequence: CASSAGPVTYNEQFF.

The chain links TRBV7-3 to TRBJ2-7; 9 bases agree with TRBD1. CDR1 is SGHTA, CDR2 FQGTGA, per germline. Losses at the gene ends were 6 bases for V and 5 bases for J; bases not matched to a gene: 8. This CDR3 is built from 14 residues. In nucleotides, the CDR3 is TGTGCCAGCAGTCGTACAGGGGGCCTGGACGAGCAGTACTTC. Translation: CASSRTGGLDEQYF.

The CDR3 nucleotides are TGTGCCAGCAGCTTTGGTGGGAGCTCCTACAATGAGCAGTTCTTC. Protein: CASSFGGSSYNEQFF. V gene TRBV7-6 combines with J gene TRBJ2-1; a weak D match, TRBD2 (5 bases). This CDR3 contains 15 residues. V lost 3 bases and J 0 bases, leaving 9 bases between the germline ends. Looked up from germline, CDR1 is SGHVS and CDR2 is FNYEAQ. Complete variable domain (other parts from reference TRBV7-6 and TRBJ2-1): GAGVSQSPRYKVTKRGQDVALRCDPISGHVSLYWYRQALGQGPEFLTYFNYEAQQDKSGLPNDRFSAERPEGSISTLTIQRTEQRDSAMYRCASSFGGSSYNEQFFGPGTRLTVL.

This chain connects TRBV24-1 to TRBJ2-1, with 14 bases fitting TRBD2. V lost 4 bases to trimming and J lost 3 bases; unmatched junction nucleotides: 10. The CDR3 runs 19 residues. Germline-derived CDR1 and CDR2 are KGHDR and SFDVKD. The CDR3 nucleotides read TGTGCCACCAGTGACCGGGGACTAGCGGGAGAAAGAAGCTACAATGAGCAGTTCTTC. It codes for CATSDRGLAGERSYNEQFF.

The table lists this clone with a few counts. The V and J genes are TRBV5-3 and TRBJ2-7, with 7 bases matching TRBD2. TRBV5-3 is known as an ORF, though its function is uncertain. The CDR3 is 15 amino acids. V shed 0 bases and J 4 bases; nucleotides not matched to a gene: 7. CDR3 coding DNA: TGTGCCAGAAGCTTGGCTGCCAAGGGAGGGTACGAGCAGTACTTC. Protein sequence: CARSLAAKGGYEQYF.

The V call is TRBV7-8, the J call TRBJ2-6; D remains ambiguous. The CDR3 runs 15 residues. Trimming left V 5 bases short and J 0 bases short, with 8 bases between. Germline V gene data show CDR1 as SGHVS and CDR2 as FQNEAQ. The DNA for the CDR3 is TGTGCCAGCAGCCGAGAAGCCTCTGGGGCCAACGTCCTGACTTTC. This translates into CASSREASGANVLTF.

CDR3 nucleotide sequence: TGTGCCACCAGCAGACGACAGGGGGCTCAGCCCCAGCATTTT. Protein sequence: CATSRRQGAQPQHF. The rearrangement links TRBV15 to TRBJ1-5, with 10 nucleotides matching TRBD1. The CDR3 contains 14 residues. Looked up from germline, CDR1 is LNHNV and CDR2 is YYDKDF (reference sequence). V gave up 2 bases and J gave up 6 bases; unmatched junction bases: 1.

This chain connects TRBV25-1 to TRBJ2-1, with 7 bases identical to TRBD1. The CDR3 totals 18 residues. The V gene's germline CDR1 is MGHDK and CDR2 SYGVNS. J gave up 6 bases and V 1 base, and 15 bases lay outside the gene matches. The CDR3 bases are TGTGCCAGCAGTGAATCCTCCGCGACAGGGCCAACGGGCAATGAGCAGTTCTTC. This encodes CASSESSATGPTGNEQFF.

This clone has just one count. V usage is TRBV30 and J usage is TRBJ1-4, with D tentatively TRBD1 (5 bases). Germline V CDR1 and CDR2: GTSNPN, SVGIG (reference sequence). The CDR3 runs 15 residues. The V end was cut by 5 bases, the J end by 0 bases, with 13 bases between. CDR3 protein: CAWSRTLATNEKLFF. Here the CDR3 DNA reads TGTGCCTGGTCCCGGACACTCGCAACTAATGAAAAACTGTTTTTT.

This chain uses TRBV12-5 with TRBJ2-3; D may be TRBD2 (5 bases). The CDR3 is 14 residues long. V lost 8 bases, J lost 1 base, and 13 bases lay in between. CDR1 is LGHNT, CDR2 FRNRAP, per germline. The CDR3 DNA follows: TGTGCTAGTTCCGGGATACAAGGCACAGATACGCAGTATTTT. Translation: CASSGIQGTDTQYF.

This sequence joins TRBV12-5 and TRBJ1-5, with D hard to call. The CDR3 loop spans 13 amino acids. V dropped 6 bases and J dropped 0 bases, with 6 bases sitting between them. Germline V gene lookup returns CDR1 LGHNT and CDR2 FRNRAP. The CDR3 DNA reads TGTGCTAGTGGCTTTAATAGCAATCAGCCCCAGCATTTT. This sequence encodes CASGFNSNQPQHF.

The chain uses TRBV5-6 and TRBJ1-2; 8 bases match TRBD1. CDR1 SGHDT and CDR2 YYEEEE come from the germline V gene. J was trimmed by 7 bases and V by 4 bases; bases with no gene match: 9. The CDR3 totals 14 residues. This CDR3 reads CASSPRTGKGGYTF. The CDR3 DNA is TGTGCCAGCAGCCCACGGACAGGGAAAGGTGGCTACACCTTC.

The gene calls are TRBV5-5 and TRBJ2-5, with TRBD2 identical over 9 bases. CDR3 size: 15 residues. The V gene's germline CDR1 is SGHKS and CDR2 YYEKEE (reference sequence). The V segment lost 0 bases and the J segment 6 bases; nucleotides outside the gene matches: 6. CDR3 nucleotide sequence: TGTGCCAGCAGCTTGGCGCTAGCGGGAACGCAGACCCAGTACTTC. Amino acid sequence: CASSLALAGTQTQYF.

The V gene is TRBV9, the J gene TRBJ1-1; D unresolved. From germline, CDR1 is SGDLS and CDR2 YYNGEE. Deletions cut 3 bases from V and 5 bases from J, with 14 bases between. The CDR3 sequence is 14 residues long. The CDR3 spells CASSAYWGGTEAFF. As DNA, the CDR3 is TGTGCCAGCAGCGCGTACTGGGGAGGGACTGAAGCTTTCTTT.

This clone has more than one count but fewer than ten. The rearrangement joins TRBV7-6 to TRBJ2-1; 7 positions match TRBD1. The V gene's germline CDR1 is SGHVS and CDR2 FNYEAQ. The CDR3 runs 13 residues. Trimming took 4 bases from V and 4 from J; bases not matched to a gene: 1. The CDR3 is CASSYRGYNEQFF. The CDR3 nucleotides are TGTGCCAGCAGCTACAGGGGTTACAATGAGCAGTTCTTC.

CDR3 sequence (DNA): TGTGCCACCAGTACTTTAAGTGCTTGGGGGGGCGGCGAGACCCAGTACTTC. It specifies CATSTLSAWGGGETQYF. The chain links TRBV24-1 to TRBJ2-5, with a weak D call TRBD2 (7 bases). This CDR3 has 17 amino acids. V lost 6 bases and J 5 bases, leaving 24 bases between the germline ends. From germline, CDR1 is KGHDR and CDR2 SFDVKD.

V is TRBV28 and J is TRBJ2-2; perhaps TRBD2 as D (6 bases). V was cut by 1 base and J by 0 bases, with 24 bases left in between. Per germline, CDR1 MDHEN and CDR2 SYDVKM. CDR3 size: 21 residues. CDR3 sequence reads: CASSLFLGGGLDRANTGELFF. The CDR3 DNA reads TGTGCCAGCAGTTTATTTCTGGGAGGTGGCCTAGACAGAGCGAACACCGGGGAGCTGTTTTTT.

The rearrangement joins TRBV28 to TRBJ2-7; D might be TRBD2 (5 bases). This CDR3 has 13 residues. The germline CDR1 and CDR2 sequences are MDHEN and SYDVKM. Trimming removed 3 bases at V and 2 bases at J, with 8 bases between. The CDR3 nucleotides are TGTGCCAGCAGTTTTCCCGGGACCTACGAGCAGTACTTC. Its protein is CASSFPGTYEQYF.